This is a list of T cell receptor beta chains from one sample in a study of T cells after yellow fever vaccination. TCRdb used MiXCR to reprocess the 5' RACE reads, holding one entry per CDR3 protein. The sample holds approximately 250,000 distinct CDR3 sequences, less than 7.5% seen once. Sequencing used CD4+ T cells sorted from PBMCs, obtained on the day of the yellow fever booster vaccination. The source of these receptors is a man aged 25-40 years who received the YFV17D yellow fever vaccine. Both conserved end residues are part of each CDR3.

v_call	j_call	cdr3_aa
TRBV7-2	TRBJ2-4	CASSLSPSHAKNIQYF
TRBV3-1	TRBJ1-2	CASSQRDRVGGYTF
TRBV4-2	TRBJ2-1	CASRASTPLRGTTYNEQFF
TRBV21-1	TRBJ2-1	CASSKGGAGRERRNEQFF
TRBV20-1	TRBJ2-1	CSAPQTGLVNEQFF
TRBV25-1	TRBJ1-5	CATNRDNNQPQHF
TRBV12-3/TRBV12-4	TRBJ2-3	CASRFEGITQYF
TRBV12-3/TRBV12-4	TRBJ2-5	CASRVLAAARGFETQYF
TRBV3-1	TRBJ2-1	CASSGLGDEQFF
TRBV20-1	TRBJ1-2	CSARRRTDGYGYTF
TRBV11-2	TRBJ2-3	CASSPRLARYTDTQYF
TRBV5-1	TRBJ2-2	CASKDGNTGELFF
TRBV20-1	TRBJ2-1	CSASAQAGVSYEQFF
TRBV7-2	TRBJ2-7	CASSFGPEGYEQYF
TRBV20-1	TRBJ2-2	CSARPGAGPGELFF
TRBV12-3/TRBV12-4	TRBJ2-2	CASSGPLGLAGNTGELFF
TRBV10-1	TRBJ2-2	CASSSPTGKGNTGELFF
TRBV28	TRBJ2-1	CASSGWGLAGGNEQFF
TRBV14	TRBJ2-1	CASSQTQGPGSEFF
TRBV12-3/TRBV12-4	TRBJ2-3	CAIGRSADTQYF
TRBV18	TRBJ2-7	CASSGYRPGHTYEQYF
TRBV5-1	TRBJ1-2	CASSLEGSGYTF
TRBV29-1	TRBJ2-2	CSVDPRTGELFF
TRBV6-5	TRBJ2-2	CASSPGREAGELFF
TRBV5-1	TRBJ2-1	CASSPSASSYNEQFF
TRBV11-2	TRBJ2-5	CASTWGRLSAEETQYF
TRBV20-1	TRBJ2-3	CSASFSLGLAGTDTQYF
TRBV11-2	TRBJ2-3	CASSLSPTGGSQYF
TRBV18	TRBJ1-6	CASSRTGGNSPLHF
TRBV28	TRBJ1-5	CASSLSPVVGLNQPQHF
TRBV4-3	TRBJ2-5	CASSQDRASGAQETQYF